This T cell receptor (beta chain) was found in a study of T cell repertoires in cytomegalovirus infection. At the level of the study: A matching HLA type, together with CMV infection, was signaled by public TCR beta signatures. Study-level results: Clonotypes of TCR beta that were HLA-C-restricted and CMV-specific dominated the ex vivo response. Accumulated public TCR beta family frequency recognized individuals carrying CMV together with the relevant HLA.

TCRdb re-derived calls from the reads in MiXCR, one entry per CDR3 protein. The repertoire holds some 680,000 distinct CDR3 sequences, with 35% to 45% as singletons. A remark on this clonotype: What it binds is not known.

CDR1 and CDR2 (germline): LGHNA, YSLEER. V lost 1 base to trimming and J lost 6 bases, with 15 bases between them. This CDR3 contains 16 residues. The chain combines TRBV4-3 with TRBJ2-2; D possibly corresponds to TRBD1 (7 bases). The sequence was collected from a human donor in good health (CMV status not recorded). Some clones in this sample may be carry-over from other donors' samples. Sequenced input: PBMCs. CDR3 nucleotide sequence: TGCGCCAGCAGCCAAGTGAGAGGGGGCGGGGCCGGGGAGCTGTTTTTT. It specifies CASSQVRGGGAGELFF.